A selection of T cell receptor beta chains follows, all from one sample in a study of graft-versus-host responses after intestinal transplantation. Only in-frame clones appear in the TCRdb table, and some are missing; sequencing was by immunoSEQ multiplex PCR. The table has around 99,000 clones, approximately 94% seen once. These TCRs' antigens remain unknown. The source material was unstimulated CD8+ T cells sorted from spleen or lymph node cells, sampled before intestinal transplant. These receptors originate from a human donor who received an intestinal transplant. Each CDR3 is given with its conserved first and last residue. D genes are given only for firm matches. Clone size is stated in some rows and not others, as once, few, many or a class when expanded.

D	size	V	J	DNA	CDR3
TRBD2	NA	TRBV9	TRBJ2-3	TGTGCCAGCAGTCCTAGCGGGGGGGCAGATACGCAGTATTTT	CASSPSGGADTQYF
NA	NA	TRBV4-3	TRBJ2-5	TGCGCCAGCAGCCAAGAACGGGTGCGGGAGACCCAGTACTTC	CASSQERVRETQYF
TRBD1	NA	TRBV4-3	TRBJ2-7	TGCGCCAGCAGCCACCAAAACAGGGGGTACGAGCAGTACTTC	CASSHQNRGYEQYF
TRBD1	NA	TRBV23-1	TRBJ1-1	TGCGCCAGCAGTCACCCAGGGGGAAGGAGGACTGAAGCTTTCTTT	CASSHPGGRRTEAFF
NA	NA	TRBV5-5	TRBJ1-1	TGTGCCAGCAGCTTGGGGGAGATCACTGAAGCTTTCTTT	CASSLGEITEAFF
NA	NA	TRBV6-6	TRBJ2-2	TGTGCCAGTACTTGGTTACAGTCCGGGGAGCTGTTTTTT	CASTWLQSGELFF
TRBD2	NA	TRBV4-1	TRBJ2-1	TGCGCCAGCAGCCAGTGGACTAGCGGGGGTAATGAGCAGTTCTTC	CASSQWTSGGNEQFF
NA	NA	TRBV19	TRBJ2-1	TGTGCCAGTAGTATAGGGCATGAGCAGTTCTTC	CASSIGHEQFF
NA	few	TRBV2	TRBJ1-1	TGTGCCAGCAGCGAAGCGGACATGAACACTGAAGCTTTCTTT	CASSEADMNTEAFF
NA	NA	TRBV11-3	TRBJ1-6	TGTGCCAGCAGCTTTCTCGGTCTTGGTTCACCCCTCCACTTT	CASSFLGLGSPLHF
NA	NA	TRBV7-9	TRBJ1-4	TGTGCCAGCAGTTACGAGGGTGAAAAACTGTTTTTT	CASSYEGEKLFF
NA	NA	TRBV27	TRBJ2-2	TGTGCCAGCGGTTTGGTGAGCACCGGGGAGCTGTTTTTT	CASGLVSTGELFF
TRBD2	NA	TRBV10-3	TRBJ2-1	TGTGCCATCAGTGACGGCGGGGGGGCGGCCGATGAGCAGTTCTTC	CAISDGGGAADEQFF
TRBD2	NA	TRBV11-2	TRBJ2-7	TGTGCCAGCAGCCCAATGTCGGGTGGGACTAGCTTCAACGAGCAGTACTTC	CASSPMSGGTSFNEQYF
TRBD1	NA	TRBV6-6	TRBJ1-4	TGTGCCAGCAGCCAGGTACCGGGACAGCCTAATGAAAAACTGTTTTTT	CASSQVPGQPNEKLFF
TRBD2	NA	TRBV4-1	TRBJ2-7	TGCGCCAGCAGCCCTCTAGCGGGGGGGGCTTACGAGCAGTACTTC	CASSPLAGGAYEQYF
TRBD2	once	TRBV4-3	TRBJ2-3	TGCGCCAGCAGCCAAGAGAGGACTAGCGGGGGAACGCAGTATTTT	CASSQERTSGGTQYF
NA	once	TRBV2	TRBJ2-1	TGTGCCAGCAGTGATCGGACAGCCTACAATGAGCAGTTCTTC	CASSDRTAYNEQFF
NA	few	TRBV6-4	TRBJ1-1	TGTGCCAGCAGTGCCGGGGAGATGGCTGAAGCTTTCTTT	CASSAGEMAEAFF
TRBD2	NA	TRBV7-2	TRBJ2-7	TGTGCCAGCAGCCTTCCGGGACTAGCGGGCTACGAGCAGTACTTC	CASSLPGLAGYEQYF
TRBD1	NA	TRBV7-9	TRBJ1-1	TGTGCCAGCAGCTTATCTGGACAGGGCTTCATGAACACTGAAGCTTTCTTT	CASSLSGQGFMNTEAFF
NA	NA	TRBV7-6	TRBJ1-2	TGTGCCAGCAGCTTAGAGACAGGATATGGCTACACCTTC	CASSLETGYGYTF
TRBD2	NA	TRBV6-5	TRBJ2-1	TGTGCCAGCAGTTACGGGGCTAGCGGGGGTGATGAGCAGTTCTTC	CASSYGASGGDEQFF
TRBD2	NA	TRBV27	TRBJ2-3	TGTGCCAGCAGCCCATCAACTAGCGGGAATACGCAGTATTTT	CASSPSTSGNTQYF
TRBD1	once	TRBV4-1	TRBJ1-3	TGCGCCAGCAGCCTCCTACGTGGGACAGATCTCAACACCATATATTTT	CASSLLRGTDLNTIYF
NA	NA	TRBV30	TRBJ1-3	TGTGCCTGGAGTGTCGGTGTAAGTTACTCTGGAAACACCATATATTTT	CAWSVGVSYSGNTIYF
TRBD1	NA	TRBV11-2	TRBJ2-7	TGTGCCAGCAGCACCGGGACAGGGGGCTACGAGCAGTACTTC	CASSTGTGGYEQYF
TRBD1	NA	TRBV4-3	TRBJ2-5	TGCGCCAGCAGCCAGACGGGACAGGGGGAGACCCAGTACTTC	CASSQTGQGETQYF
TRBD1	once	TRBV27	TRBJ2-1	TGTGCCAGCAGTTTATCGTCTCTACAGGGGGGAATTATTAAGCACAATGAGCAGTTCTTC	CASSLSSLQGGIIKHNEQFF
NA	NA	TRBV5-8	TRBJ1-5	TGTGCCAGCAGCTTGAACGTCGAAACAGGGATGGGTCGTCAGCCCCAGCATTTT	CASSLNVETGMGRQPQHF
NA	NA	TRBV12-5	TRBJ1-5	TGTGCTAGTGGTTTTATTTCCGACACCAATCAGCCCCAGCATTTT	CASGFISDTNQPQHF
NA	NA	TRBV5-4	TRBJ2-2	TGTGCCAGCAGCTTGTGGGGCAGCGGGGAGCTGTTTTTT	CASSLWGSGELFF
NA	NA	TRBV21-1	TRBJ1-2	TGTGCCAGCTCCCGGGACAACCACTTTAACTATGGCTACACCTTC	CASSRDNHFNYGYTF
TRBD2	NA	TRBV4-3	TRBJ2-1	TGCGCCAGCAGCCCGCCAAGTAGCGGGGGCCACAATGAGCAGTTCTTC	CASSPPSSGGHNEQFF
NA	NA	TRBV27	TRBJ2-1	TGTGCCAGCAGTCTAGACAGATATTACAATGAGCAGTTCTTC	CASSLDRYYNEQFF
NA	NA	TRBV5-6	TRBJ2-1	TGTGCCAGCAGCTTGGCACTACAGGGAGAGTTCTTC	CASSLALQGEFF
NA	NA	TRBV7-7	TRBJ2-1	TGTGCCAGCAGCTTAACACAGTACAATGAGCAGTTCTTC	CASSLTQYNEQFF
NA	NA	TRBV5-6	TRBJ1-1	TGTGCCAGCAGCTTGCCAGGGTATGGGCACACTGAAGCTTTCTTT	CASSLPGYGHTEAFF
NA	NA	TRBV4-3	TRBJ2-7	TGCGCCAGCAGCCAAGATCTCCCAGGGCCTCTCTACGAGCAGTACTTC	CASSQDLPGPLYEQYF
TRBD1	NA	TRBV4-3	TRBJ2-7	TGCGCCAGCAGCCAAGATCGGGACAGGTTGACCTACGAGCAGTACTTT	CASSQDRDRLTYEQYF
TRBD2	NA	TRBV7-8	TRBJ2-7	TGTGCCAGCAGCTTAGAGACTAGCGTGCCGGACGAGCAGTACTTC	CASSLETSVPDEQYF
TRBD1	NA	TRBV5-1	TRBJ2-7	TGCGCCAGCAGCTTGGTGGGGGGACAGGGTATTTCCTACGAGCAGTACTTC	CASSLVGGQGISYEQYF
TRBD1	NA	TRBV13	TRBJ2-7	TGTGCCAGCAGCTCAGCGGACAGGGCGGTGTTCGGGCAGTACTTC	CASSSADRAVFGQYF
TRBD2	NA	TRBV4-3	TRBJ2-7	TGCGCCAGCAGCCAAGTCGCGGGGGGGCTCAACGAGCAGTACTTC	CASSQVAGGLNEQYF
NA	NA	TRBV7-2	TRBJ1-1	TGTGCCAGCAGCCCATTTACCGGCTCGCGGGGTGAAGCTTTCTTT	CASSPFTGSRGEAFF
NA	once	TRBV2	TRBJ1-1	TGTGCCAACCTCGGACAGAGTAACACTGAAGCTTTCTTT	CANLGQSNTEAFF
NA	NA	TRBV4-3	TRBJ2-1	TGCGCCAGCAGCCAAGGGAGTTCCTACAATGAGCAGTTCTTC	CASSQGSSYNEQFF
NA	NA	TRBV6-5	TRBJ2-1	TGTGCCAGCAGTTACTCGGGGGCAAAGAGTGAGCAGTTCTTC	CASSYSGAKSEQFF
TRBD1	NA	TRBV7-9	TRBJ2-5	TGTGCCAGCAGCGGCCCGTTTCTTGACAGGGGCGACCAAGAGACCCAGTACTTC	CASSGPFLDRGDQETQYF
NA	NA	TRBV5-5	TRBJ2-7	TGTGCCAGCAGCTTGCGTCAGGGGGGCGTATCGACCTACGAGCAGTACTTC	CASSLRQGGVSTYEQYF
NA	NA	TRBV5-6	TRBJ2-1	TGTGCCAGCAGCTTGTCTCGGGGACTCGGCAATGAGCAGTTCTTC	CASSLSRGLGNEQFF
NA	NA	TRBV7-9	TRBJ1-2	TGTGCCAGCAGTCCCGGCGGGCAGGGGCAGGGCTATGGCTACACCTTC	CASSPGGQGQGYGYTF
NA	NA	TRBV11-2	TRBJ2-7	TGTGCCAGCAGCCTAGCTGTCCCCTACGAGCAGTACTTC	CASSLAVPYEQYF
NA	NA	TRBV4-3	TRBJ1-6	TGCGCCAGCAGCCAAGATCCATACACGGAGGCCTCACCCCTCCACTTT	CASSQDPYTEASPLHF
NA	few	TRBV2	TRBJ2-7	TGTGCCAGCAGGGCCACACAGGGCGAGCAGTACTTC	CASRATQGEQYF
NA	once	TRBV6-5	TRBJ1-5	TGTGCCAGCAGACCTTACATTGATAGCAATCAGCCCCAGCATTTT	CASRPYIDSNQPQHF
TRBD1	NA	TRBV27	TRBJ1-5	TGTGCCAGCAGTTTTCTGGGGGACAGGGGATTCAATCAGCCCCAGCATTTT	CASSFLGDRGFNQPQHF